The T cell receptor beta chain under discussion was sequenced for a study of T cell changes during pregnancy in multiple sclerosis. Sequencing was performed with immunoSEQ multiplex PCR; in TCRdb, only in-frame clones are kept and a portion is missing. The table has roughly 42,000 clones, 91% seen once. CDR1 is MRHNA, CDR2 SNTAGT, per germline. V lost 4 bases to trimming and J lost 5 bases, with 8 bases between them. CDR3 length equals 13 residues. The TCR was taken from a female donor in good health, enrolled as a control in a pregnancy study. The specimen comprised CD4+ T cells from peripheral blood mononuclear cells, sampled in the second trimester of pregnancy. J is TRBJ2-2 and V is TRBV6-4, with D possibly TRBD2 on 6 matching bases. The CDR3 loop is CASSAEGTGELFF. In DNA, the CDR3 is TGTGCCAGCAGTGCGGAGGGGACCGGGGAGCTGTTTTTT.